Below, one TCR beta chain is given with its context. This sample stems from a study of cytomegalovirus exposure and HLA in healthy donors. The CDR3 is 13 residues long. Germline V gene data show CDR1 as LGHNT and CDR2 as FRNRAP. The junction had 2 bases not matched to a gene; V was cut back by 7 bases and J by 6 bases. Primers for the PCR totalled 60 Vbeta and 13 Jbeta. This table comes from immunoSEQ multiplex PCR, and its TCRdb copy is limited to in-frame clones, with some not included. The sample table includes about 64,000 clones. The sequenced sample was PBMCs. This TCR was recovered from a woman aged 18-29 years in good health and CMV-seronegative. The gene calls are TRBV12-5 and TRBJ1-4; 10 bases align to TRBD1. The CDR3 DNA sequence: TGTGCTAGTGCGGACAGGGGGGATGAAAAACTGTTTTTT. This gives the protein CASADRGDEKLFF.